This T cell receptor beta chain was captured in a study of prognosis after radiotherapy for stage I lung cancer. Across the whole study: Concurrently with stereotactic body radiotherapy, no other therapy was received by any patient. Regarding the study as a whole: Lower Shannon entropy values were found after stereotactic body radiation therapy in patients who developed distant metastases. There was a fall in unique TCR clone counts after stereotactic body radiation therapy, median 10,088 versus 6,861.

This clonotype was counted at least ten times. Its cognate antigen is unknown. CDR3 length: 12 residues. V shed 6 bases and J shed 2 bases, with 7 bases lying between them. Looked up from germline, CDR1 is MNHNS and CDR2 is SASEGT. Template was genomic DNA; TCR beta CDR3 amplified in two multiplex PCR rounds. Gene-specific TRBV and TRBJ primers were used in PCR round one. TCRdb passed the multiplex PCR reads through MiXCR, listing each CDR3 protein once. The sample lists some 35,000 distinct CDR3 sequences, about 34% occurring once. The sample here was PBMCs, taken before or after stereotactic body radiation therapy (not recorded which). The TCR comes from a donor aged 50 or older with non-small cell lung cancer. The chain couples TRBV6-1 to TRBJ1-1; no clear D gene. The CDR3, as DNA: TGTGCCAGCAGGACGGGTAACACTGAAGCTTTCTTT. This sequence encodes CASRTGNTEAFF.